These 20 T cell receptor beta chains originate from one sample sequenced in a study of blood T cells in healthy people across ages. The use of a sample-barcoded 5' primer and a J-beta primer mix characterized a second PCR of about 7 to 12 cycles. TCRdb independently ran MiXCR on the 5' RACE reads; one entry per CDR3 protein. This table has some 1.5 million distinct CDR3 sequences, approximately 30% appearing once. The specimen sequenced was blood. The receptors were gathered from a woman aged 30 to 39 in good health.

The V gene is TRBV20-1, the J gene TRBJ1-4, with TRBD1 as a possible D gene (6 bases). CDR3 length: 16 residues. The ends were cut back, 3 bases at V and 4 bases at J, with 18 bases in the middle. In germline, CDR1 is DFQATT, CDR2 SNEGSKA (reference sequence). The chain's CDR3 is CSARASPGALNEKLFF. The CDR3 nucleotides are TGCAGTGCTAGGGCTTCTCCGGGGGCCCTTAATGAAAAACTGTTTTTT.

This clonotype appeared a few times. The rearrangement joins TRBV7-2 to TRBJ1-4; D uncertain. This CDR3 has 15 residues. Germline V CDR1 and CDR2: SGHTA, FQGNSA. V lost 0 bases, J lost 6 bases, and 11 bases lay in between. The CDR3: CASSLARGRDEKLFF. The CDR3 DNA reads as TGTGCCAGCAGCTTAGCGAGAGGGCGGGATGAAAAACTGTTTTTT. The full variable domain, rest sourced from reference TRBV7-2 and TRBJ1-4, is GAGVSQSPSNKVTEKGKDVELRCDPISGHTALYWYRQSLGQGLEFLIYFQGNSAPDKSGLPSDRFSAERTGGSVSTLTIQRTQQEDSAVYLCASSLARGRDEKLFFGSGTQLSVL.

This clonotype showed up many times. The V gene is TRBV28, the J gene TRBJ2-7; 11 nucleotides match TRBD1. V shed 8 bases and J 2 bases; nucleotides not matched to a gene: 5. CDR3 length: 14 amino acids. Per germline, CDR1 MDHEN and CDR2 SYDVKM. The CDR3 DNA sequence: TGTGCCAGCCGCGGGACAGGGGGTGCCTACGAGCAGTACTTC. It translates to CASRGTGGAYEQYF.

This clonotype was seen only a few times. DNA of the CDR3: TGTGCCAGCAGCTTAGGCTACCCAGAGACCCAGTACTTC. Translating it yields CASSLGYPETQYF. The chain links TRBV7-2 to TRBJ2-5; D ambiguous. Trimming pared 1 base from V and 4 bases from J, leaving 7 bases between. From germline, CDR1 is SGHTA and CDR2 FQGNSA. This CDR3 has 13 residues.

This clonotype was observed at least ten times. The chain has TRBV6-1 and TRBJ2-7, with D perhaps assigned TRBD1 or TRBD2 (5 bases each). With 3 bases removed from V and 4 bases from J, the gap between germline ends came to 7 bases. The CDR3 has 12 amino acids. Germline V CDR1 and CDR2: MNHNS, SASEGT. This chain's CDR3 is CASSERGYEQYF. CDR3 sequence (DNA): TGTGCCAGCAGTGAGAGGGGATACGAGCAGTACTTC.

This clonotype appeared a few times. The chain links TRBV7-8 to TRBJ2-3; TRBD2 is a possible D gene (6 bases). V gave up 5 bases and J gave up 1 base, with 13 bases separating them. The CDR3 contains 15 residues. Germline V gene sequence: CDR1 SGHVS, CDR2 FQNEAQ. The CDR3 here is CASSLFGEGTDTQYF. CDR3 bases: TGTGCCAGCAGCCTATTTGGGGAGGGCACAGATACGCAGTATTTT.

This chain connects TRBV9 to TRBJ2-4, with D perhaps TRBD1 (5 bases). The J call may not be correct, given that the DNA end is closer to TRBJ2-7. Germline CDR1 SGDLS, CDR2 YYNGEE. The CDR3 is 12 residues long. The chain's CDR3 is CARTGHPYEQYF. The CDR3, as DNA: TGTGCCAGGACTGGACACCCCTACGAGCAGTACTTC.

This clonotype showed up just a few times. The CDR3 spells CASRVGGAFGNTEAFF. CDR3 nucleotide sequence: TGTGCCAGCAGAGTAGGGGGCGCATTTGGAAACACTGAAGCTTTCTTT. The V gene is TRBV27, the J gene TRBJ1-1; 7 bases align to TRBD1. Germline lookup yields CDR1 MNHEY and CDR2 SMNVEV (reference sequence). Trimming took 6 bases from V and 2 from J; bases not matched to a gene: 12. The CDR3 is 16 residues long.

With respect to this clonotype: The germline gene is not matched at one end of the junction; a read error may be the cause. The chain joins TRBV28 to TRBJ1-5; D call uncertain. This CDR3 comprises 15 residues. The V gene's germline CDR1 is MDHEN and CDR2 SYDVKM. In DNA form, the CDR3 reads TGTGTCAGCAGTTTTAACCGAGGTAGCAATCAGCCCCAGCATTTT. Translating it yields CVSSFNRGSNQPQHF.

The chain uses TRBV20-1 and TRBJ1-4; possible D gene TRBD1, 6 bases. Germline CDR1 is DFQATT and CDR2 is SNEGSKA (reference sequence). This CDR3 has 17 amino acids. Deletions cut 5 bases from V and 0 bases from J, with 19 bases between. The CDR3: CSASPNRDNATNEKLFF. CDR3 DNA: TGCAGTGCTTCTCCTAACCGGGACAATGCAACTAATGAAAAACTGTTTTTT.

The chain recombines TRBV20-1 with TRBJ1-4; maybe TRBD1 (6 bases). Trimming removed 3 bases from V and 4 bases from J, with 15 bases in between. The CDR3 extends over 15 amino acids. Germline V lookup: CDR1 DFQATT, CDR2 SNEGSKA (reference sequence). The CDR3 DNA reads TGCAGTGCTAGGGCTCCAGGGGCGCTTAATGAAAAACTGTTTTTT. As protein: CSARAPGALNEKLFF.

On this clonotype itself: A single base separates this from a much larger clone, so it may be a read error. This rearrangement joins TRBV20-1 to TRBJ2-7, with unresolved D. This CDR3 comprises 14 residues. Germline CDR1 reads DFQATT; CDR2 reads SNEGSKA (reference sequence). The CDR3 nucleotides are TGCAGTGCTGGAGATCAGGTGATAACCTACGAGCAGTACTTC. As protein: CSAGDQVITYEQYF.

This clonotype occurred a few times. This chain connects TRBV6-5 to TRBJ2-2; D might be TRBD2 (6 bases). The germline CDR1 and CDR2 sequences are MNHEY and SVGAGI. V lost 4 bases to trimming and J lost 0 bases, with 15 bases between them. The CDR3 totals 17 residues. CDR3 DNA: TGTGCCAGCAGTTTTGCCGGGGGTTTCGCGAACACCGGGGAGCTGTTTTTT. Translating gives CASSFAGGFANTGELFF.

This clonotype was seen only a few times. The rearrangement links TRBV5-5 to TRBJ2-1; TRBD2 is a possible D gene (6 bases). V was clipped by 4 bases and J by 0 bases, with 17 bases between them. CDR1 and CDR2 from the germline V gene are SGHKS and YYEKEE (reference sequence). CDR3 length equals 17 residues. CDR3 in amino acids: CASSPGPTGGSYNEQFF. The CDR3, as DNA: TGTGCCAGCAGCCCAGGGCCCACCGGGGGCTCCTACAATGAGCAGTTCTTC.

This clonotype was seen repeatedly, ten times or more. This sequence joins TRBV20-1 and TRBJ2-7; 8 bases align to TRBD2. The CDR3 has 13 residues. V shed 3 bases and J 6 bases; nucleotides not matched to a gene: 7. Germline V lookup: CDR1 DFQATT, CDR2 SNEGSKA (reference sequence). Here the CDR3 DNA reads TGCAGTGCTAGTCTAGCGGGTTGGGGCGAGCAGTACTTC. It specifies CSASLAGWGEQYF.

The rearrangement links TRBV2 to TRBJ2-7; the match to TRBD2 covers 8 bases. Trimming at V came to 0 bases and at J to 3 bases, leaving 7 bases not matched to a gene. The CDR3 totals 16 residues. Germline V gene lookup returns CDR1 SNHLY and CDR2 FYNNEI. Here the CDR3 reads CASSEALSGGLYEQYF. DNA of the CDR3: TGTGCCAGCAGTGAAGCGTTGTCGGGAGGGCTCTACGAGCAGTACTTC.

The rearrangement links TRBV6-5 to TRBJ1-1; no definite D call. The germline gives CDR1 MNHEY, CDR2 SVGAGI. CDR3 length: 12 amino acids. Trimming removed 5 bases at V and 10 bases at J, with 14 bases between. The CDR3 sequence: CASSQPDGVAFF. The CDR3 coding sequence is TGTGCCAGCAGTCAGCCGGACGGGGTAGCTTTCTTT.

This clonotype was picked up many times. The CDR3 DNA reads TGTGCTAGTGGCCCCAGTGCGGGCGTAAAACTGTTTTTT. This translates into CASGPSAGVKLFF. This chain connects TRBV12-5 to TRBJ1-4; D remains unclear. The CDR3 has 13 residues. Germline V CDR1 and CDR2: LGHNT, FRNRAP. Trimming stripped 6 bases from V and 10 bases from J, with 15 bases between. Drawing the rest from reference TRBV12-5 and TRBJ1-4, the complete variable domain is DARVTQTPRHKVTEMGQEVTMRCQPILGHNTVFWYRQTMMQGLELLAYFRNRAPLDDSGMPKDRFSAEMPDATLATLKIQPSEPRDSAVYFCASGPSAGVKLFFGSGTQLSVL.

This clonotype was recorded a few times. The V call is TRBV12-3 or TRBV12-4, the J call TRBJ2-5; no definite D call. Trimming pared 3 bases from V and 5 bases from J, leaving 16 bases between. CDR3 size: 15 residues. The CDR3 here is CASSLEVTKVETQYF. CDR3 DNA sequence: TGTGCCAGCAGTTTGGAAGTGACGAAAGTCGAGACCCAGTACTTC.

A few counts support this clonotype. This chain connects TRBV5-1 to TRBJ2-5; 8 nucleotides line up with TRBD1. The CDR3 is made up of 15 amino acids. The junction had 9 bases not matched to a gene; V was cut back by 3 bases and J by 5 bases. Germline CDR1 and CDR2: SGHRS and YFSETQ. The CDR3 here is CASSSVTGAGETQYF. In DNA, the CDR3 is TGCGCCAGCAGCTCCGTGACAGGGGCGGGGGAGACCCAGTACTTC.